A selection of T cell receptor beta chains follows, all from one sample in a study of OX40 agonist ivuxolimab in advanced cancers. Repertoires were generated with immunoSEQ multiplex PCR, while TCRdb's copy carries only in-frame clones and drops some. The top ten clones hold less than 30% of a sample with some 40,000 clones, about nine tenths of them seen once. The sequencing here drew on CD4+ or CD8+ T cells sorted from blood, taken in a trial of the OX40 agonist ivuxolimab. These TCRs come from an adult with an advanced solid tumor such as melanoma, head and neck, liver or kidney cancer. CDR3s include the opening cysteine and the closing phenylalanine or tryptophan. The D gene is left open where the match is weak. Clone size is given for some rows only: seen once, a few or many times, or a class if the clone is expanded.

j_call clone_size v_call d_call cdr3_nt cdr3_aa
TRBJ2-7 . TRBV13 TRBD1 TGTGCCAGCAGCTTGGCGCCGGGACAGGGAGACTACGAGCAGTACTTC CASSLAPGQGDYEQYF
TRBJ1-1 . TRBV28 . TGTGCCAGCAGTTTGAAGATTGGGGACGTGAACACTGAAGCTTTCTTT CASSLKIGDVNTEAFF
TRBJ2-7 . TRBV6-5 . TGTGCCAGCAGTTACTCTGGGGAGCAGTACTTC CASSYSGEQYF
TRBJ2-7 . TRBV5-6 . TGTGCCAGCAGCTTGAAGTCCGGCAGGGCGGGTCGCGAGCAGTACTTC CASSLKSGRAGREQYF
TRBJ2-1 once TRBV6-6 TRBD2 TGTGCCAGCAGTTTCGGACTAGCTGGGAATGAGCAGTTCTTC CASSFGLAGNEQFF
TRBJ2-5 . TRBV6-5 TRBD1 TGTGCCAGCAGTTACTCAACAGGGGAAGAGACCCAGTACTTC CASSYSTGEETQYF
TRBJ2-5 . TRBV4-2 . TGTGCCAGCAGCCAGGTTCCGGGTGAGACCCAGTACTTC CASSQVPGETQYF
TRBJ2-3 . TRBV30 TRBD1 TGTGCCTGGACCCACGGGACAGGGGGTTTCGCAGATACGCAGTATTTT CAWTHGTGGFADTQYF
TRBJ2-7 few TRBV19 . TGTGCCAGCAGCAACCTGGGCGAGCAGTACTTC CASSNLGEQYF
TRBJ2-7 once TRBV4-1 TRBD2 TGCGCCAGCAGCCAGGGGGGGAAGGCCTACGAGCAGTACTTC CASSQGGKAYEQYF
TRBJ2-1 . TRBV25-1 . TGTGCCAGCAGACCCTACAATGAGCAGTTCTTC CASRPYNEQFF
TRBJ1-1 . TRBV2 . TGTGCCAGCACCCACCCGGGAGTTGAAGCTTTCTTT CASTHPGVEAFF
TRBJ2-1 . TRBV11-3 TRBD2 TGTGCCAGCAGCTTAGAGGGGGGGTCGGCCTACAATGAGCAGTTCTTC CASSLEGGSAYNEQFF
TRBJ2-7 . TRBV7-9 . TGTGCCAGCAGCTTAGGGGACGGATCCCTTCGGGATGAGCAGTACTTC CASSLGDGSLRDEQYF
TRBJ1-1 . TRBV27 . TGTGCCAGCAGTCCGAGAATCGACAGACCCAAACTCTCGACTGAAGCTTTCTTT CASSPRIDRPKLSTEAFF
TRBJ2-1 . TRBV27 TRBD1 TGTGCCAGCAGTCCGACAGGGGGCCGGTACGATGAGCAGTTCTTC CASSPTGGRYDEQFF